This T cell receptor beta chain came from a study of CD8+ T cells in alopecia areata. The overall study: Those treated were given oral tofacitinib at 5 to 10 mg twice daily. Treated patients were scored for severity by percent of scalp affected.

This CDR3 contains 13 residues. The germline CDR1 and CDR2 sequences are PRHDT and FYEKMQ (reference sequence). V shed 6 bases and J 5 bases; nucleotides not matched to a gene: 7. Concerning this clone itself: Its antigen remains unidentified.

RNA was extracted and reverse transcribed into cDNA as the sequencing template. Produced via immunoSEQ multiplex PCR; TCRdb's table is partial and in-frame only. The sample consists of hundreds of thousands of clones, roughly 50% of them appearing once. The treatment: oral pan-JAK inhibitor, 5-10 mg twice daily. Overall study results and limits: Normal scalp had lower clonality than lesional scalp, with alopecia totalis/universalis lesions showing this most strongly. Within the top 100, expanded CD8+ clones significantly decreased with tofacitinib, as did scalp clonality.

This chain connects TRBV13 to TRBJ2-7; 7 bases align to TRBD2. The input for sequencing was CD4+ T cells sorted from blood, taken at week 24, from a patient treated with tofacitinib. The TCR was taken from a human donor with alopecia areata. The CDR3 reads CASRIAGRDEQYF. As DNA, the CDR3 is TGTGCCAGCAGAATAGCAGGGAGGGACGAGCAGTACTTC.